The 26 T cell receptor beta chains in this list originate from one sample, sequenced in a study of graft-versus-host responses after intestinal transplantation. Clones were sequenced by immunoSEQ multiplex PCR, and TCRdb holds only the in-frame ones, with some missing. The sample holds approximately 90,000 clones, 88% seen once. No antigen has been identified for these receptors. The sample in question was unstimulated CD4+ T cells sorted from spleen or lymph node cells, obtained before transplant. Receptor source: a human donor who was the organ donor for an intestinal transplant.

This sequence joins TRBV5-1 and TRBJ2-7; a weak D match, TRBD2 (6 bases). This CDR3 has 17 amino acids. The V gene lost 4 bases and the J gene lost 5 bases, with 25 bases spanning the gap. Germline values: CDR1 SGHRS, CDR2 YFSETQ. CDR3 coding DNA: TGCGCCAGCAGCGGACCCCAGACTAGAAGGTTGCTGGACGAGCAGTACTTC. This encodes CASSGPQTRRLLDEQYF.

The chain links TRBV7-6 to TRBJ2-5; D not resolved. Germline lookup yields CDR1 SGHVS and CDR2 FNYEAQ. The CDR3 length is 11 residues. V dropped 11 bases and J dropped 4 bases, with 11 bases sitting between them. The CDR3 reads CASGRPETQYF. The CDR3 bases are TGTGCCTCCGGCAGGCCAGAGACCCAGTACTTC. Together with reference TRBV7-6 and TRBJ2-5, the CDR3 gives the full variable domain: GAGVSQSPRYKVTKRGQDVALRCDPISGHVSLYWYRQALGQGPEFLTYFNYEAQQDKSGLPNDRFSAERPEGSISTLTIQRTEQRDSAMYRCASGRPETQYFGPGTRLLVL.

The gene calls are TRBV5-1 and TRBJ1-1; D uncertain. The CDR3 runs 15 residues. Between the trimmed V and J ends, which lost 4 bases and 3 bases, there was a span of 16 bases. Germline loops: CDR1 SGHRS, CDR2 YFSETQ. In DNA form, the CDR3 reads TGCGCCAGCAGCAAACTTTCGGTTTTGGACACTGAAGCTTTCTTT. It yields the protein CASSKLSVLDTEAFF. Drawing the rest from reference TRBV5-1 and TRBJ1-1, the complete variable domain is KAGVTQTPRYLIKTRGQQVTLSCSPISGHRSVSWYQQTPGQGLQFLFEYFSETQRNKGNFPGRFSGRQFSNSRSEMNVSTLELGDSALYLCASSKLSVLDTEAFFGQGTRLTVV.

The genes are TRBV25-1 and TRBJ2-3; 12 positions agree with TRBD2. Germline CDR1 reads MGHDK; CDR2 reads SYGVNS. This CDR3 region has 14 residues. After removal of 7 bases from V and 5 bases from J, the junction contained 4 bases not matched to a gene. CDR3 residues: CASTLAGGGDTQYF. The DNA for the CDR3 is TGTGCCAGCACACTAGCGGGAGGTGGAGATACGCAGTATTTT.

V is TRBV28 and J is TRBJ2-3; 10 bases agree with TRBD2. The trim removed 3 bases at V and 4 bases at J, leaving 19 bases unmatched. The germline V gene encodes CDR1 MDHEN and CDR2 SYDVKM. The CDR3 runs to 20 residues. The CDR3 bases are TGTGCCAGCAGTTTGGGTCTAAGCGGGAGGGTACCGGGACGGCCAGATACGCAGTATTTT. This translates into CASSLGLSGRVPGRPDTQYF.

This sequence joins TRBV9 and TRBJ2-1; the match to TRBD2 covers 7 bases. The junction had 0 bases not matched to a gene; V was cut back by 0 bases and J by 0 bases. Germline CDR1 reads SGDLS; CDR2 reads YYNGEE. The CDR3 runs to 15 residues. CDR3 nucleotide sequence: TGTGCCAGCAGCGTAGGGGGGGGCTCCTACAATGAGCAGTTCTTC. This codes for CASSVGGGSYNEQFF.

The chain has TRBV30 and TRBJ2-3, with unresolved D. The ends were cut back, 3 bases at V and 5 bases at J, with 6 bases in the middle. Germline V gene sequence: CDR1 GTSNPN, CDR2 SVGIG (reference sequence). CDR3 size: 11 residues. This chain's CDR3 is CAWSLLDTQYF. CDR3 sequence (DNA): TGTGCCTGGAGCCTACTAGATACGCAGTATTTT.

The chain joins TRBV9 to TRBJ1-2; D ambiguous. The CDR3 extends over 14 amino acids. Germline lookup yields CDR1 SGDLS and CDR2 YYNGEE. V lost 0 bases and J lost 4, with 10 bases in between. CDR3 loop: CASSVASESYGYTF. The DNA of the CDR3 is TGTGCCAGCAGCGTAGCCTCGGAGTCCTATGGCTACACCTTC.

The chain uses TRBV2 and TRBJ2-7, with a tentative D call TRBD2 (5 bases). V was shortened by 7 bases and J by 4 bases, with 11 bases between the two germline ends. Germline CDR1 reads SNHLY; CDR2 reads FYNNEI. The CDR3 is 12 amino acids. CDR3 in amino acids: CASTGVGYEQYF. In DNA form, the CDR3 reads TGTGCCAGCACCGGGGTAGGTTACGAGCAGTACTTC.

The V and J genes are TRBV5-4 and TRBJ2-3; D remains ambiguous. The germline V and J ends were trimmed by 4 bases and 2 bases, with 8 bases remaining between them. Germline loops: CDR1 SGHNT, CDR2 YYREEE (reference sequence). The CDR3 loop spans 13 amino acids. In DNA, the CDR3 is TGTGCCAGCAGCCGTCCGTACACAGATACGCAGTATTTT. It translates to CASSRPYTDTQYF.

The rearrangement uses TRBV28 and TRBJ2-3, with 7 bases aligning to TRBD2. The ends lost 8 bases at V and 0 bases at J; junction bases unmatched: 11. Germline values: CDR1 MDHEN, CDR2 SYDVKM. The CDR3 totals 16 residues. In nucleotides, the CDR3 is TGTGCCAGCGAGGGAGGGGCCCTCCTTAGCACAGATACGCAGTATTTT. Translation gives CASEGGALLSTDTQYF.

This clone was recorded once. The chain employs TRBV4-1 and TRBJ2-7; D is perhaps TRBD2 (5 bases). Germline V gives CDR1 MGHRA, CDR2 YSYEKL. Trimming pared 1 base from V and 4 bases from J, leaving 17 bases between. This CDR3 region has 16 residues. The CDR3 spells CASSQVGIGGGYEQYF. CDR3 bases: TGCGCCAGCAGCCAAGTAGGGATCGGAGGAGGTTACGAGCAGTACTTC.

The V gene is TRBV20-1, the J gene TRBJ2-1; D gene ambiguous. Trimming cost V 0 bases and J 12 bases, with 9 bases left between them. The CDR3 runs 11 residues. Germline CDR1 DFQATT, CDR2 SNEGSKA (reference sequence). The CDR3 region is CSARDHSMQFF. The CDR3 bases are TGCAGTGCTAGAGATCATTCCATGCAGTTCTTC.

The chain combines TRBV4-2 with TRBJ2-5; D may be TRBD1 (6 bases). The germline V gene has CDR1 LGHNA and CDR2 YNFKEQ. CDR3 length: 17 amino acids. V was pared by 0 bases and J by 2 bases, with 16 bases between. CDR3 bases: TGTGCCAGCAGCCAAGATCTGGGGGCAGGGAGTCAAGAGACCCAGTACTTC. Translating it yields CASSQDLGAGSQETQYF.

The chain is built from TRBV27 and TRBJ2-1; 13 bases align to TRBD2. Germline V gene lookup returns CDR1 MNHEY and CDR2 SMNVEV (reference sequence). The CDR3 spans 14 residues. Trimming took 5 bases from V and 11 from J; bases not matched to a gene: 6. In DNA form, the CDR3 reads TGTGCCAGCAGTCCCCGGACTAGCGGGGGCAAGCAGTTCTTC. Translation gives CASSPRTSGGKQFF.

The chain links TRBV19 to TRBJ2-7, with D possibly matching TRBD2 (5 bases). The CDR3 spans 14 residues. Germline CDR1 reads LNHDA; CDR2 reads SQIVND (reference sequence). Trimming removed 6 bases from V and 2 bases from J, with 14 bases in between. CDR3 region: CASRDRTGTYEQYF. The CDR3 DNA follows: TGTGCCAGTAGGGATAGGACGGGGACCTACGAGCAGTACTTC.

The gene calls are TRBV2 and TRBJ1-3, with D tentatively TRBD1 (6 bases). The CDR3 extends over 15 amino acids. Trimming shortened V by 4 bases and J by 0 bases, and 10 bases separated the two germline ends. Germline V lookup: CDR1 SNHLY, CDR2 FYNNEI. In DNA form, the CDR3 reads TGTGCCAGCAGTGGTCAGGGACACTCTGGAAACACCATATATTTT. Residues: CASSGQGHSGNTIYF.

The gene calls are TRBV5-4 and TRBJ2-1; 7 nucleotides line up with TRBD2. Germline V gives CDR1 SGHNT, CDR2 YYREEE (reference sequence). This CDR3 contains 16 residues. V lost 0 bases to trimming and J lost 4 bases; unmatched junction nucleotides: 7. CDR3 sequence reads: CASSLASASGYNEQFF. The CDR3 DNA is TGTGCCAGCAGCTTGGCGTCGGCTAGCGGATACAATGAGCAGTTCTTC.

The rearrangement links TRBV7-9 to TRBJ2-7; D is possibly TRBD2 (6 bases). The CDR3 is 15 residues long. The germline V gene encodes CDR1 SEHNR and CDR2 FQNEAQ (reference sequence). Trimming took 3 bases from V and 5 from J, leaving 17 bases between them. The CDR3 region is CASSLTRGNIDEQYF. DNA of the CDR3: TGTGCCAGCAGCTTGACACGGGGGAATATCGACGAGCAGTACTTC.

J is TRBJ1-6 and V is TRBV4-1; unclear D gene. CDR3 length: 17 amino acids. Trimming stripped 0 bases from V and 9 bases from J, with 18 bases between. CDR1 is MGHRA and CDR2 is YSYEKL in the germline V gene. As DNA, the CDR3 is TGCGCCAGCAGCCAAGATCCCGAGACACGGGGTCTTTCACCCCTCCACTTT. It is translated as CASSQDPETRGLSPLHF.

The chain uses TRBV9 and TRBJ1-6; D call uncertain. The CDR3 length is 12 residues. Per germline, CDR1 SGDLS and CDR2 YYNGEE. V was trimmed by 4 bases and J by 7 bases, leaving 6 bases between them. CDR3 amino acids: CASSSRNSPLHF. CDR3 sequence (DNA): TGTGCCAGCAGCTCGCGGAATTCACCCCTCCACTTT.

The chain couples TRBV18 to TRBJ2-1, with a tentative D call TRBD2 (6 bases). CDR3 length: 15 residues. Germline CDR1 is KGHSH and CDR2 is LQKENI. Trimming took off 2 bases at V and 5 bases at J, with 13 bases between the two ends. CDR3: CASSPRSGRHNEQFF. For the CDR3, the DNA is TGTGCCAGCTCACCAAGGAGCGGGCGACACAATGAGCAGTTCTTC.

V usage is TRBV28 and J usage is TRBJ1-1; D perhaps matches TRBD1 (5 bases). The length of the CDR3 is 16 residues. CDR1 is MDHEN, CDR2 SYDVKM, per germline. The V and J ends lost 7 bases and 3 bases respectively, with 21 bases between them. The CDR3 nucleotides are TGTGCCAGCAAACCATTTGGGGGGGGTTGGGACACTGAAGCTTTCTTT. It yields the protein CASKPFGGGWDTEAFF.

This clone was observed a few times. The chain combines TRBV2 with TRBJ2-7; possibly TRBD1 for D (6 bases). This CDR3 has 15 residues. Germline loops: CDR1 SNHLY, CDR2 FYNNEI. V shed 4 bases and J shed 2 bases, with 15 bases lying between them. The CDR3 region is CASSVRGSRAYEQYF. DNA of the CDR3: TGTGCCAGCAGTGTAAGGGGGTCAAGGGCCTACGAGCAGTACTTC.

CDR3 in amino acids: CASSSITGGSGYTF. The CDR3 coding sequence is TGTGCCAGCTCCTCTATTACAGGGGGCAGTGGCTACACCTTC. The chain links TRBV11-2 to TRBJ1-2; TRBD1 aligns across 9 bases. The CDR3 totals 14 residues. The germline V gene has CDR1 SGHAT and CDR2 FQNNGV. The V and J ends lost 8 bases and 7 bases, in that order; junction bases with no gene match: 11.

The rearrangement joins TRBV14 to TRBJ2-5; D may be TRBD2 (6 bases). Per germline, CDR1 SGHDN and CDR2 FVKESK. Trimming pared 0 bases from V and 2 bases from J, leaving 13 bases between. The CDR3 contains 16 residues. CDR3 residues: CASSQEGRGSQETQYF. The CDR3 nucleotides read TGTGCCAGCAGCCAAGAGGGGCGGGGCAGTCAAGAGACCCAGTACTTC.